This TCR beta chain originates from a study of blood T cells in healthy people across ages (dated by TCRdb to between 2015 and 2016). General notes on the study: In model experiments, template switching captured roughly one uniquely barcoded TCR beta cDNA molecule for every two T cells. The study measured age-related changes in TCR beta repertoire diversity using deep sequencing normalized with unique cDNA molecular identifiers. Donors were grouped into four age groups: young (average about 15 years), middle-aged (roughly 37), aged (roughly 62) and long-lived (about 90). To avoid experimental bias, donors of different ages were spread randomly across the sequencing lanes. Two additional independent replicas of 1 million unique cDNA reads from the same blood draw were analyzed for two donors (one aged 18 to 30 and one aged 80 or older).

Trimming leaves V shorter by 1 base and J shorter by 3 bases, with the junction holding 1 base beyond the gene matches. Measured from the cysteine to the phenylalanine, the CDR3 is 16 residues long. CDR3 DNA only is kept here, 48 bases in frame from base 1. The full study reports these points: Observed TCR beta diversity correlated strongly with the percentage of naive T cells measured by flow cytometry. Conclusive comparison of naive and antigen-experienced compartments was prevented by the profiling of bulk unsorted PBMCs. Donor CMV infection status was unknown, potentially confounding age-related changes in expanded clonotypes. The long-lived group showed more naive CD4+ T cells, fewer expanded clones and increased TCR diversity than the aged group, suggesting age selection. As age increased, observed TCR beta diversity per million T cells dropped in a roughly linear way, and a significant reduction was already evident by age around 41. Estimates of total diversity based on one million sequenced T cells were considered lower bounds and underestimates.

The roughly 39 donors, aged about 6 to 90 years, were systemically healthy Caucasian individuals from Russia. Each donor gave 8 to 10 milliliters of peripheral blood, drawn into EDTA-treated Vacutainer tubes. Ficoll-Paque density-gradient centrifugation was used to isolate PBMCs, with at least 6 million per sample. Trizol reagent was used to extract total RNA from PBMCs, with at least 6 micrograms per sample. Naive CD45RAhigh/CD27high T cell percentages were measured by flow cytometry on a PBMC aliquot from every donor. In this sample, this clonotype turned up many times. It lacks a known antigen. No clone much larger than this one lies a single base away; base qualities are absent. The library was generated by 5' RACE. Sequenced using an Illumina HiSeq 2500. A second about 7 to 12 cycle PCR used a sample-barcoded 5' primer and a J-beta primer mix. A template-switch 5' adaptor carrying 12 random nucleotides introduced a unique molecular identifier onto each TCR beta cDNA molecule. Each sample yielded at least 3 million CDR3-containing paired-end reads. First-strand cDNA was synthesized from all RNA with the Mint cDNA synthesis kit, primed by a TRBC-specific oligonucleotide. All cDNA was treated with uracil-DNA glycosylase and then went through a first 18-cycle PCR with the universal primers M1SS and BC2_uni_R. The source study handled its data this way. For normalization, 1 million high-quality reads, each with a distinct molecular identifier, were randomly selected from each sample. Reads sharing molecular identifiers were discarded rather than binned into consensus sequences. MiTCR, set to a Q25 quality threshold and the strictest error-elimination algorithm, was used for CDR3 identification, clonotype clustering and error correction. Lower-bound total TCR beta diversity was estimated with a nonparametric unseen species model using Euler transformation. Starting from the raw public reads, TCRdb applied fastp trimming at Q25, assembled clones with MiXCR and retained in-frame beta chains. Identical CDR3 protein sequences are pooled into one entry, listed with their most common genes and DNA. V and J calls and clone size were set by TCRdb, not the authors. The sample table records 1 million or so distinct CDR3 sequences; more than 35% of these occur just once. Approximately 17% of the sample lies in the top ten.

This clonotype originated in a woman aged 60-75 years in good health. Source material: blood. In this chain, TRBV12-3 or TRBV12-4 is recombined with TRBJ2-3; TRBD2 aligns with 13 central bases. The bases are TGTGCCAGCAGTTTAGGGACTAGCGGGAGTACAGATACGCAGTATTTT. Its translation is CASSLGTSGSTDTQYF.